This T cell receptor beta chain emerged from a study of blood T cells in healthy people across ages. Study background: Roughly one uniquely barcoded beta molecule per two T cells was captured.

Germline lookup yields CDR1 GTSNPN and CDR2 SVGIG (reference sequence). CDR3 length equals 16 residues. Caucasian individuals from Russia who were healthy and aged 6 to 90 acted as donors. Findings and caveats of the study: Changes in expanded clonotypes were possibly confounded, as the CMV status of donors was unknown. Without sorted subsets, naive and antigen-experienced compartments could not be conclusively compared.

As for this clonotype: What it recognizes is unknown.

Alongside a J-beta primer mix, a sample-barcoded 5' primer served in a second PCR lasting roughly 7 to 12 cycles. One entry per CDR3 protein results from TCRdb running MiXCR on the 5' RACE reads. The sample carries hundreds of thousands of distinct CDR3 sequences, 49% recorded once. The V call is TRBV30, the J call TRBJ2-4, with 8 bases that match TRBD1. The J call may be wrong; the DNA end is better matched by TRBJ2-5. The sequencing input was blood. The TCR sequence derives from a woman in her sixties in good health. The CDR3 DNA reads TGTGCCTGGAGTGTATCAGGCCGACAGGGGAGAGAGACCCAGTACTTC. Translation gives CAWSVSGRQGRETQYF.